This paragraph reports one TCR beta chain. This entry is derived from a study of sequential checkpoint blockade in melanoma. On the study more broadly: Patients were randomized 1:1 to nivolumab-then-ipilimumab or ipilimumab-then-nivolumab first-line. After both sequences, patients received maintenance nivolumab.

Repertoires were generated with immunoSEQ multiplex PCR, while TCRdb's copy carries only in-frame clones and drops some. The sample holds about 19,000 clones; just under 75% are singletons and the top ten take roughly 20%. Treatment defined: randomized to nivolumab then ipilimumab (arm A) or the reverse (arm B). DNA-damaging chemotherapy had not been given to any patient beforehand. V trimming: 0 bases; J trimming: 6 bases; junction bases outside the gene matches: 8. Looked up from germline, CDR1 is SGHTA and CDR2 is FQGTGA. The CDR3 is made up of 16 amino acids. This clonotype was sampled from a human donor with melanoma. The chain joins TRBV7-3 to TRBJ2-3; 8 positions match TRBD2. The source material was CD8+ T cells sorted from blood (inferred from file names), sampled from a patient given nivolumab and ipilimumab in sequence. The CDR3 is CASSLTGGGPLDTQYF. The CDR3 nucleotides read TGTGCCAGCAGCTTAACAGGCGGGGGGCCCCTGGATACGCAGTATTTT.